The clone carrying this T cell receptor beta chain has more than one count but fewer than ten. The source of the sample is a study of blood T cells in healthy people across ages. For the second PCR, which ran for about 6 to 11 cycles, a sample-barcoded 5' primer and a J-beta primer mix were used. TCRdb reprocessed the 5' RACE reads via MiXCR and lists one record per CDR3 protein. The repertoire holds roughly 1.5 million distinct CDR3 sequences, with 40% to 45% as singletons. The CDR3 is made up of 11 amino acids. Trimming pared 10 bases from V and 8 bases from J, leaving 12 bases between. The sequenced sample consisted of blood. The sequence derives from a woman younger than 35 in good health. V is TRBV12-3 or TRBV12-4 and J is TRBJ2-1; D unclear. Here the CDR3 DNA reads TGTGCCATCTCCAGTGGGGATGAGCAGTTCTTC. Its protein is CAISSGDEQFF.